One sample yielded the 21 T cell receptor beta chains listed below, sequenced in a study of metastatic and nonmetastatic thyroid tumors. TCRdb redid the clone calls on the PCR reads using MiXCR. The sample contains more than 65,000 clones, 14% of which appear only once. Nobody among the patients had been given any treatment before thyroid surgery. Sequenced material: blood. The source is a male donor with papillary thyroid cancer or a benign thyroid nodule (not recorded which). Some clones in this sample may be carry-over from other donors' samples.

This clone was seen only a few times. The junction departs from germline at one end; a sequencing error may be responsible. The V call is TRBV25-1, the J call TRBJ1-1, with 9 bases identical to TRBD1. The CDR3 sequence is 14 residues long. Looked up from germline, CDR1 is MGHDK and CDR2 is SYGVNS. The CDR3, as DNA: TGTTCCAGCAGTGCCACTACAGGGGGCACTGAATCTTTCTTT. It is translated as CSSSATTGGTESFF.

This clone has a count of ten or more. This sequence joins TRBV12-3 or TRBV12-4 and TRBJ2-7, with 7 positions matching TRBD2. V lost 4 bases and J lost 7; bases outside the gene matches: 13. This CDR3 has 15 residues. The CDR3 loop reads CASSSYTGTTGEQYV. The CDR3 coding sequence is TGTGCCAGCAGTTCTTACACGGGGACTACTGGTGAGCAGTACGTC.

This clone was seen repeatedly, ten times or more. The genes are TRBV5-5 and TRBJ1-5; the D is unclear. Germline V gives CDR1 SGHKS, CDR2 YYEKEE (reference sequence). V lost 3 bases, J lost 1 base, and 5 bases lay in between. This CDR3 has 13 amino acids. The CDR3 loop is CASSSQSNQPQHF. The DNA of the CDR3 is TGTGCCAGCAGCTCGCAAAGCAATCAGCCCCAGCATTTT.

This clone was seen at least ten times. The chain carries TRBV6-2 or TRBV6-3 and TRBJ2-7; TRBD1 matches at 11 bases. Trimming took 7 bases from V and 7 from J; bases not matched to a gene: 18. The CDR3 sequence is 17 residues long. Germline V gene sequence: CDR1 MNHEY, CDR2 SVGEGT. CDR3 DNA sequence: TGTGCCAGCAAATGGCGGACAGGGGGCGGTCCTTTTAGGGAGCAGTACGTC. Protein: CASKWRTGGGPFREQYV.

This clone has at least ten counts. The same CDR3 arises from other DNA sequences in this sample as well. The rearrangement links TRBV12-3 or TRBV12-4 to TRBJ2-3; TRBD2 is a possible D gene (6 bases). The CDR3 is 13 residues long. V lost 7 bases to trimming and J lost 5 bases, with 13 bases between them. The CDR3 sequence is CASTPQAGDTQYF. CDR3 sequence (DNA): TGTGCCAGCACCCCCCAAGCGGGAGATACGCAGTATTTT.

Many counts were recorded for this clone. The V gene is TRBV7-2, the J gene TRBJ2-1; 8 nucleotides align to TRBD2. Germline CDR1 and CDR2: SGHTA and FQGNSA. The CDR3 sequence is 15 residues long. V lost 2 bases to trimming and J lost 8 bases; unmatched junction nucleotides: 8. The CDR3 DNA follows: TGTGCCAGCAGCTTATGGGGGACTAGTAGGGATGAGCAGTTCTTC. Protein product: CASSLWGTSRDEQFF.

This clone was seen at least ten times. For the CDR3, the DNA is TGCAGTGCTAGAGAGCGGCAGGGGGCGCTTTGGGATGGCTACACCTTC. Translating it yields CSARERQGALWDGYTF. The chain combines TRBV20-1 with TRBJ1-2; the match to TRBD1 covers 8 bases. The CDR3 loop spans 16 amino acids. J was trimmed by 6 bases and V by 0 bases; bases with no gene match: 12. In germline, CDR1 is DFQATT, CDR2 SNEGSKA (reference sequence).

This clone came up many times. The CDR3 loop is CASKAGWNNEQFF. For the CDR3, the DNA is TGTGCCAGCAAGGCTGGTTGGAACAATGAGCAGTTCTTC. J is TRBJ2-1 and V is TRBV6-1; D remains ambiguous. CDR1 is MNHNS and CDR2 is SASEGT in the germline V gene. This CDR3 is built from 13 residues. V was shortened by 7 bases and J by 5 bases, with 12 bases between the two germline ends.

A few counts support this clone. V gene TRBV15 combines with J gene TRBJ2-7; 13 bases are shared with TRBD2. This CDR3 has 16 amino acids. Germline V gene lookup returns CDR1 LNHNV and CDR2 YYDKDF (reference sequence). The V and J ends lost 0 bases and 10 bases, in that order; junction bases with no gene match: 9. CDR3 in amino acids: CATSRDYGTSGAVQYF. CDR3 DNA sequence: TGTGCCACCAGCAGAGATTACGGGACTAGCGGGGCGGTTCAGTACTTC.

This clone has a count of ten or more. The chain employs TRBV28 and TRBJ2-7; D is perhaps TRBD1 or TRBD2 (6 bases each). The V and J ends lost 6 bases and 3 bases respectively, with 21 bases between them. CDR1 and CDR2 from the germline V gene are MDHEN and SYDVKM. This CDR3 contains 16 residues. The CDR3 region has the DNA TGTGCCAGCAGGGGGACAATTACCGGGAGTCTCTACGAGCAGTACTTC. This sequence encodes CASRGTITGSLYEQYF. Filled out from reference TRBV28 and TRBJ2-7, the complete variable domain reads DVKVTQSSRYLVKRTGEKVFLECVQDMDHENMFWYRQDPGLGLRLIYFSYDVKMKEKGDIPEGYSVSREKKERFSLILESASTNQTSMYLCASRGTITGSLYEQYFGPGTRLTVT.

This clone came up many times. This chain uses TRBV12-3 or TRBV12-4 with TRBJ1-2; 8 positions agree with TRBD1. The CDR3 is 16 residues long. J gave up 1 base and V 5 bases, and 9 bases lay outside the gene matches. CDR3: CASSLGRGRVNYGYTF. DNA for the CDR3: TGTGCCAGCAGTCTCGGCAGGGGGCGAGTTAACTATGGCTACACCTTC.

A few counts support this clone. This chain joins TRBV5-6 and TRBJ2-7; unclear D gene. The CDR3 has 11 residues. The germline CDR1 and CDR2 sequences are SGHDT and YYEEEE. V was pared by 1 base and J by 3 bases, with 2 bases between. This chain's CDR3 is CASSLIYEQYF. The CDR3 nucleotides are TGTGCCAGCAGCTTGATCTACGAGCAGTACTTC.

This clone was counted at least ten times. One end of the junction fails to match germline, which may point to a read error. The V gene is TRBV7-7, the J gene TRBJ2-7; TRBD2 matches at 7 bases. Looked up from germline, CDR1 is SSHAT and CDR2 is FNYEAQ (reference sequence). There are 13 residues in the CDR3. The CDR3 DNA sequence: TGTGCTAGCAGCCGATTCTGGAACAGCGGGATGTACTTC. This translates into CASSRFWNSGMYF.

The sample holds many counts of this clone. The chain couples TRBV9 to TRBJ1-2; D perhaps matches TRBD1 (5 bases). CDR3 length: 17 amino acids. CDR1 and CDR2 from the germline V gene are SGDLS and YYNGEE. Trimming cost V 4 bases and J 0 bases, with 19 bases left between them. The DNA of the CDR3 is TGTGCCAGCAGCCCGAAGGCGTCTGTAGGGGCTAACTATGGCTACACCTTC. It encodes CASSPKASVGANYGYTF.

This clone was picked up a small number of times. CDR3: CASSREGATNEKLFF. Written as DNA, the CDR3 is TGTGCCAGCAGTCGAGAGGGAGCAACTAATGAAAAACTGTTTTTT. V is TRBV7-9 and J is TRBJ1-4; no clear D gene. Germline CDR1 reads SEHNR; CDR2 reads FQNEAQ (reference sequence). Deletions cut 6 bases from V and 0 bases from J, with 11 bases between. This CDR3 is 15 amino acids long.

In DNA, the CDR3 is TGCAGTGCCACAAGACAGGGGGCTCTATTCGATCAGTACGTC. Its translation: CSATRQGALFDQYV. The chain combines TRBV20-1 with TRBJ2-7; 10 nucleotides align to TRBD1. This CDR3 is 14 amino acids long. CDR1 is DFQATT, CDR2 SNEGSKA, per germline (reference sequence). The junction had 15 bases not matched to a gene; V was cut back by 6 bases and J by 10 bases.

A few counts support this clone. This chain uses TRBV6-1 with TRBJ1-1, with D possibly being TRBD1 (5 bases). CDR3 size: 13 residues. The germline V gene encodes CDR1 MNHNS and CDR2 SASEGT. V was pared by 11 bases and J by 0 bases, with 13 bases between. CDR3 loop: CAGQTSVNTEAFF. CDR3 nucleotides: TGTGCCGGACAAACATCGGTGAACACTGAAGCTTTCTTT.

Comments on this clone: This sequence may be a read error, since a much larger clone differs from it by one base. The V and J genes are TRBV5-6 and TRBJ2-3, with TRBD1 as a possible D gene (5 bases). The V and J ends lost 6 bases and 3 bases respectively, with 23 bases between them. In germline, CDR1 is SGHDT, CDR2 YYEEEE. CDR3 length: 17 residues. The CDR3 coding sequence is TGTGCCAGCATGACACAGGTGAGTCTTTCTGCAACAGATACGCAGTATTTT. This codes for CASMTQVSLSATDTQYF.

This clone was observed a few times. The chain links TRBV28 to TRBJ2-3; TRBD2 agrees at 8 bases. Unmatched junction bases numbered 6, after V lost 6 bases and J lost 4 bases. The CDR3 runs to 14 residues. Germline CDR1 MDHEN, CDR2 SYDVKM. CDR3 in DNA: TGTGCCAGCAGAGGGACTAGTGATCCAGATACGCAGTATTTT. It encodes CASRGTSDPDTQYF.

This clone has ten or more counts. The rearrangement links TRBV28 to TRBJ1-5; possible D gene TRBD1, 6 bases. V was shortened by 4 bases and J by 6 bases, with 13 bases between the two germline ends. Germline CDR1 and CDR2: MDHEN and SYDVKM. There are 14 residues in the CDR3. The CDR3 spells CASSYTGRGQPQHF. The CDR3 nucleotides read TGTGCCAGCAGTTACACAGGGAGGGGTCAGCCCCAGCATTTT.

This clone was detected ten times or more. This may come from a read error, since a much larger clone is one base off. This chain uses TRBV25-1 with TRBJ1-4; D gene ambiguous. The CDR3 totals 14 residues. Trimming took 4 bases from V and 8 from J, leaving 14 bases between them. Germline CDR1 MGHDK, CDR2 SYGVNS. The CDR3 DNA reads TGTGCCAGCAGTGGAGGACGGGGTAACGAAAAACTGTTTTTT. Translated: CASSGGRGNEKLFF.